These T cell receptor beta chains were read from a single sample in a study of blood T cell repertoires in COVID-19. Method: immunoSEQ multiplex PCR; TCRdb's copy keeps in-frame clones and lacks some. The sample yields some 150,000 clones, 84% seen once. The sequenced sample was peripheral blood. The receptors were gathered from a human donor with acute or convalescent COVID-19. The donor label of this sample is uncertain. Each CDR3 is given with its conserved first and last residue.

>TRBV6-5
CASSYYGAGRRYEQYF
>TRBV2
CASTGGQPGNTIYF
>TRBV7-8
CASSLGSGSGDTQYF
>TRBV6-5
CASSYEGSGGYEQYF
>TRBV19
CASSTTGTVYTDTQYF
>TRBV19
CASSIVPPGGEQFF
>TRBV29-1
CSADSGRYEQYF
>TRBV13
CASSLGGGGAAYEQYF
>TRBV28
CASISPPGGTGGSPLHF
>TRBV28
CASSYEVNEKLFF
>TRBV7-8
CASSLGGVGTDTQYF
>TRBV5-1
CASSQQGALGGYTF
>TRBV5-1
CASSLARGKGQTDTQYF
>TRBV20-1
CSGRGGNEQFF
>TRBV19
CASGWGRPYEQYF
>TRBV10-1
CASSGEPSTQYF
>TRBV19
CASRSTSAGTDTQYF
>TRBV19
CASSSPALFGTDYGYTF
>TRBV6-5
CASRSFRTVNSPLHF
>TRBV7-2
CASSLEEGARSPLHF
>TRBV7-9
CASKVRGETQYF
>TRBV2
CASSPTSAEQFF
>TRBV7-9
CASSLGLAFIHEQYF
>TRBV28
CASSRTRTNTGELFF
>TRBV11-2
CASSPQVGLRTDTQYF
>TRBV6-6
CATQTSGGEDIQYF
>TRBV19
CATRPRGDQPQHF